The entry below gives a single T cell receptor beta chain sequence along with its context. What it recognizes is unknown. The same CDR3 also results from other DNA sequences found in this sample. These data belong to a study of radiotherapy plus CTLA-4 blockade in lung cancer. The germline gives CDR1 SGHKS, CDR2 YYEKEE (reference sequence). This CDR3 has 14 amino acids. Trimming shortened V by 1 base and J by 4 bases, and 9 bases separated the two germline ends. Findings and limits, study-wide: After radiotherapy and ipilimumab, tumor-derived clones expanded in peripheral blood. Dynamics of early blood T cell clones, together with interferon-beta, were reportedly the best predictors of response.

TCRdb keeps only in-frame clones here, not all; method: immunoSEQ multiplex PCR. The top ten hold around 18% of the sample, which has fewer than 50,000 clones, 63% seen once. Focal radiation plus CTLA-4 blockade with ipilimumab was given to patients with chemo-refractory metastatic non-small-cell lung cancer. This sequence joins TRBV5-5 and TRBJ1-5; D is unclear. This TCR derives from a human donor with non-small cell lung cancer who had a partial response to radiotherapy plus ipilimumab. Sample: peripheral blood, taken from a patient treated with radiotherapy plus ipilimumab. The CDR3 sequence is CASSLQRGNQPQHF. The CDR3 nucleotides are TGTGCCAGCAGCTTGCAGCGGGGTAATCAGCCCCAGCATTTT.